The 16 T cell receptor beta chains given below trace back to one sample, sequenced in a study of T cells in Graves' hyperthyroidism and ophthalmopathy. Researchers took RNA transcripts and amplified the TCR beta CDR3 regions from them. Primed by the HTBI set, a first-round RT-PCR was run on the TCR CDR3. TCRdb analysed the multiplex PCR reads with MiXCR anew, one entry per CDR3 protein. The table includes under 650,000 distinct CDR3 sequences, 15% to 20% detected once. Sequencing used blood. The receptors come from a woman aged 30 to 39 with Graves' hyperthyroidism.

This clonotype was counted ten times or more. The rearrangement links TRBV2 to TRBJ2-3; D unresolved. V was pared by 2 bases and J by 6 bases, with 12 bases between. The CDR3 extends over 14 amino acids. Germline-derived CDR1 and CDR2 are SNHLY and FYNNEI. CDR3 region: CASSERLEGDTQYF. In nucleotides, the CDR3 is TGTGCCAGCAGTGAAAGACTCGAAGGGGATACGCAGTATTTT.

This clonotype appeared many times. The chain has TRBV5-1 and TRBJ1-5; D is uncertain. Trimming stripped 4 bases from V and 7 bases from J, with 12 bases between. The CDR3 spans 13 residues. Germline assignment: CDR1 SGHRS and CDR2 YFSETQ. CDR3 nucleotides: TGCGCCAGCAGCCTGGGGTCAAGCCAGCCCCAGCATTTT. Its translation is CASSLGSSQPQHF.

Ten or more counts support this clonotype. The chain combines TRBV11-2 with TRBJ2-2; maybe TRBD2 (6 bases). This CDR3 region has 15 residues. The germline gives CDR1 SGHAT, CDR2 FQNNGV. Trimming left V 5 bases short and J 7 bases short, with 17 bases between. The CDR3 DNA sequence: TGTGCCAGCAGCCGCGGACCAGGAGGGATCGGGGAGCTGTTTTTT. As protein: CASSRGPGGIGELFF.

Many counts were recorded for this clonotype. The V and J genes are TRBV5-5 and TRBJ1-1; 7 bases are shared with TRBD1. Per the germline V gene, CDR1 is SGHKS and CDR2 is YYEKEE (reference sequence). This CDR3 has 15 amino acids. J gave up 0 bases and V 6 bases, and 8 bases lay outside the gene matches. The CDR3 loop is CASTTTGTVNTEAFF. CDR3 DNA: TGTGCCAGCACCACGACCGGGACAGTGAACACTGAAGCTTTCTTT.

There are a few counts of this clonotype. The chain joins TRBV6-1 to TRBJ2-1; D might be TRBD2 (5 bases). Trimming stripped 7 bases from V and 5 bases from J, with 21 bases between. The CDR3 sequence is 16 residues long. Germline lookup yields CDR1 MNHNS and CDR2 SASEGT. Written as DNA, the CDR3 is TGTGCCAGCAATTTCGCTTGGGTAGCGCCCAACAATGAGCAGTTCTTC. It encodes CASNFAWVAPNNEQFF.

This clonotype was detected only a few times. The chain carries TRBV24-1 and TRBJ2-7; D gene uncertain. Germline V gives CDR1 KGHDR, CDR2 SFDVKD. V was shortened by 3 bases and J by 6 bases, with 11 bases between the two germline ends. CDR3 length: 13 amino acids. The CDR3 DNA reads as TGTGCCACCAGTGATAGGAGTAGATCCGAGCAGTACTTC. It is translated as CATSDRSRSEQYF.

This clonotype was seen more than once but under ten times. This rearrangement joins TRBV7-9 to TRBJ1-5, with unresolved D. The CDR3 has 14 amino acids. CDR1 and CDR2 (germline): SEHNR, FQNEAQ (reference sequence). V lost 5 bases and J 3 bases, leaving 11 bases between the germline ends. CDR3: CASSPGRHNQPQHF. Written as DNA, the CDR3 is TGTGCCAGCAGCCCCGGACGGCACAATCAGCCCCAGCATTTT. Looking up the rest from reference TRBV7-9 and TRBJ1-5 gives the full variable domain: DTGVSQNPRHKITKRGQNVTFRCDPISEHNRLYWYRQTLGQGPEFLTYFQNEAQLEKSRLLSDRFSAERPKGSFSTLEIQRTEQGDSAMYLCASSPGRHNQPQHFGDGTRLSIL.

This clonotype was seen only a few times. The chain is built from TRBV5-1 and TRBJ1-5; D is uncertain. CDR3 length: 13 residues. The germline V and J ends were trimmed by 3 bases and 5 bases, with 9 bases remaining between them. The germline CDR1 and CDR2 sequences are SGHRS and YFSETQ. CDR3 protein: CASSSAADQPQHF. The CDR3 DNA is TGCGCCAGCAGCTCCGCAGCTGATCAGCCCCAGCATTTT.

The rearrangement uses TRBV10-3 and TRBJ2-2; D perhaps matches TRBD2 (6 bases). CDR3 size: 14 residues. Trimming removed 6 bases from V and 4 bases from J, with 12 bases in between. The germline V gene has CDR1 ENHRY and CDR2 SYGVKD. The CDR3 sequence is CAISLGLSTGELFF. CDR3 DNA sequence: TGTGCCATCAGCCTGGGACTGAGCACCGGGGAGCTGTTTTTT.

This clonotype came up a few times. The chain couples TRBV12-3 or TRBV12-4 to TRBJ2-1; 7 bases map to TRBD2. The CDR3 loop spans 15 amino acids. V shed 1 base and J 8 bases; nucleotides not matched to a gene: 8. The CDR3 region is CASSLGGGSRYEQFF. CDR3 DNA sequence: TGTGCCAGCAGTTTAGGGGGCGGGAGCCGGTATGAGCAGTTCTTC.

This clonotype was seen only a few times. The V and J genes are TRBV5-1 and TRBJ2-5, with 7 bases aligning to TRBD2. Germline V gene data show CDR1 as SGHRS and CDR2 as YFSETQ. Trimming removed 0 bases from V and 2 bases from J; junction bases left unmatched: 4. This CDR3 has 15 amino acids. CDR3 bases: TGCGCCAGCAGCTTGGTTGCGGGAGAACAAGAGACCCAGTACTTC. Its protein product is CASSLVAGEQETQYF. Full variable domain (outside the CDR3, taken from reference TRBV5-1 and TRBJ2-5): KAGVTQTPRYLIKTRGQQVTLSCSPISGHRSVSWYQQTPGQGLQFLFEYFSETQRNKGNFPGRFSGRQFSNSRSEMNVSTLELGDSALYLCASSLVAGEQETQYFGPGTRLLVL.

This clonotype was counted at least ten times. This chain joins TRBV29-1 and TRBJ2-1, with D possibly TRBD1 on 5 matching bases. Trimming took 3 bases from V and 2 from J, leaving 11 bases between them. This CDR3 region has 14 residues. The germline V gene encodes CDR1 SQVTM and CDR2 ANQGSEA. CDR3 DNA sequence: TGCAGCGTTGATGGACACGATACCTACAATGAGCAGTTCTTC. Translation: CSVDGHDTYNEQFF.

This clonotype came up many times. This CDR3 reads CASSPGGGGYEQYF. Here the CDR3 DNA reads TGTGCCAGCAGCCCAGGCGGTGGGGGCTACGAGCAGTACTTC. The gene calls are TRBV7-2 and TRBJ2-7, with D perhaps given as TRBD1 or TRBD2 (5 bases each). Germline-derived CDR1 and CDR2 are SGHTA and FQGNSA. V dropped 5 bases and J dropped 3 bases, with 14 bases sitting between them. The CDR3 runs to 14 residues.

This chain joins TRBV6-1 and TRBJ2-3; possible D gene TRBD2, 5 bases. Germline V gene lookup returns CDR1 MNHNS and CDR2 SASEGT. This CDR3 region has 14 residues. The V gene lost 6 bases and the J gene lost 2 bases, with 12 bases spanning the gap. The CDR3 loop reads CASRNGMYTDTQYF. CDR3 DNA: TGTGCCAGCAGGAACGGGATGTACACAGATACGCAGTATTTT.

This clonotype was counted ten times or more. The J gene is TRBJ2-7, the V gene TRBV30, with D possibly TRBD2 on 7 matching bases. The V end was cut by 1 base, the J end by 4 bases, with 14 bases between. The CDR3 length is 14 residues. The germline gives CDR1 GTSNPN, CDR2 SVGIG (reference sequence). CDR3 sequence reads: CAWSGGGGPYEQYF. For the CDR3, the DNA is TGTGCCTGGAGTGGGGGCGGGGGCCCTTACGAGCAGTACTTC.

This chain connects TRBV20-1 to TRBJ2-3; D perhaps matches TRBD1 (6 bases). Germline-derived CDR1 and CDR2 are DFQATT and SNEGSKA (reference sequence). The CDR3 totals 14 residues. The V end lost 2 bases, the J end lost 2 bases, and 11 bases lay between the germline ends. The CDR3: CSARSGHNTDTQYF. In DNA, the CDR3 is TGCAGTGCTAGATCGGGACATAACACAGATACGCAGTATTTT.